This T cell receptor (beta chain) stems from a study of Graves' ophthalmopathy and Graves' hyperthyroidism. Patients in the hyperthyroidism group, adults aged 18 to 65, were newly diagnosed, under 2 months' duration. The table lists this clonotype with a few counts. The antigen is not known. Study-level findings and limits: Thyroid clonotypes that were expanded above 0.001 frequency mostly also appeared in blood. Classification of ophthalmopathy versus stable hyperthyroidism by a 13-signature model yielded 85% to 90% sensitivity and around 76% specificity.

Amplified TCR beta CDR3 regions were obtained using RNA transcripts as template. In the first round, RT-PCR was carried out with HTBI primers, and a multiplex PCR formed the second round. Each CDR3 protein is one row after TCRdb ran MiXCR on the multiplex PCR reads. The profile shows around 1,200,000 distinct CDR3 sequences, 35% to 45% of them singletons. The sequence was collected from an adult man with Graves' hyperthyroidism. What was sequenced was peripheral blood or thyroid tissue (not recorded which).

As DNA, the CDR3 is TGCGCCAGCAGCCAAGAACAGCCCTACGAGCAGTACTTC. Translating it yields CASSQEQPYEQYF. The chain uses TRBV4-3 and TRBJ2-7; no clear D. Germline loops: CDR1 LGHNA, CDR2 YSLEER. V lost 0 bases, J lost 2 bases, and 5 bases lay in between. This CDR3 contains 13 residues.